This record looks at one TCR beta chain sequence and its context. Its specificity is unknown. Use of 60 Vbeta and 13 Jbeta primers characterized the PCR. Repertoires were generated with immunoSEQ multiplex PCR, while TCRdb's copy carries only in-frame clones and drops some. The sample includes about 140,000 clones, under 85% seen only once; the top ten take approximately 0.97%. This entry comes from a study of cytomegalovirus exposure and HLA in healthy donors. About the research overall: Earlier, 150 million to 200 million T cells were analyzed, and fewer than 120 million unique TCR beta sequences were found among them. General study findings and limits: Prior analysis indicated that the majority of TCR beta V segments exhibited productivity approximately 87% or approximately 30% of the time. TCR beta chains associated with HLA were, in a later analysis, more clonally expanded than equally common others. The study put 150 or so TCR beta chains on its list as cytomegalovirus-associated.

The CDR3 runs to 13 residues. V shed 5 bases and J shed 7 bases, with 11 bases lying between them. The germline V gene has CDR1 SGHVS and CDR2 FNYEAQ. The clonotype was recovered from a man between 18 and 35 years old in good health and CMV-seronegative. This sequence joins TRBV7-6 and TRBJ1-4; D is possibly TRBD1 (6 bases). The sample comprised PBMCs. This CDR3 reads CASSRGGGEKLFF. The CDR3 nucleotides are TGTGCCAGCAGCCGGGGGGGCGGTGAAAAACTGTTTTTT. The full variable domain, completed using reference TRBV7-6 and TRBJ1-4, is GAGVSQSPRYKVTKRGQDVALRCDPISGHVSLYWYRQALGQGPEFLTYFNYEAQQDKSGLPNDRFSAERPEGSISTLTIQRTEQRDSAMYRCASSRGGGEKLFFGSGTQLSVL.